This TCR beta chain was found in a study of metastatic and nonmetastatic thyroid tumors. With MiXCR, TCRdb reprocessed the PCR reads. The sample consists of fewer than 40,000 clones, over 14% of them appearing once. Among the patients, none had received any treatment before thyroid surgery. The CDR3 covers 16 residues. The junction had 10 bases not matched to a gene; V was cut back by 4 bases and J by 2 bases. Per the germline V gene, CDR1 is LGHDT and CDR2 is YNNKEL (reference sequence). Sequenced material: blood. The sequence was obtained from a male donor with papillary thyroid cancer or a benign thyroid nodule (not recorded which). Some clones in this sample may be carry-over from other donors' samples. The V and J genes are TRBV3-1 and TRBJ1-2; 7 nucleotides agree with TRBD1. The CDR3 nucleotides read TGTGCCAGCAGCCCGTCTGTTGGACAGGTCAACTATGGCTACACCTTC. This sequence encodes CASSPSVGQVNYGYTF.